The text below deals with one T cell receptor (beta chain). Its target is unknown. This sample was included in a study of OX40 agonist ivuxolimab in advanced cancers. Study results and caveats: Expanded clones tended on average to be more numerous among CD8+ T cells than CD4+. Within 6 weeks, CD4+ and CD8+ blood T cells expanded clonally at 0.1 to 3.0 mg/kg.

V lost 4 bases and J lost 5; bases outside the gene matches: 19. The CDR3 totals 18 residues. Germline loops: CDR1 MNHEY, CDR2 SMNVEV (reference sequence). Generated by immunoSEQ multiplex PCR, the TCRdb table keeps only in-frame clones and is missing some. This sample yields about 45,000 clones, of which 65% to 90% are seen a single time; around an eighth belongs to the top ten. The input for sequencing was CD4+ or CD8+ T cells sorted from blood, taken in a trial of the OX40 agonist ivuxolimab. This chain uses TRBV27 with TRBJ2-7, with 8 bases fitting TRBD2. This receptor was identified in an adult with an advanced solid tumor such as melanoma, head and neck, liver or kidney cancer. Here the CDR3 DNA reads TGTGCCAGCAGTTCGCCCTCCGGGGCGGGAGGCGCTTGGGACGAGCAGTACTTC. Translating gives CASSSPSGAGGAWDEQYF.